This T cell receptor beta chain derives from a study of T cells in Graves' hyperthyroidism and ophthalmopathy. RNA transcripts gave rise to amplified TCR beta CDR3 regions. First-round RT-PCR of the TCR CDR3 relied on the HTBI primer set. TCRdb analysed the multiplex PCR reads with MiXCR anew, one entry per CDR3 protein. The table has approximately 430,000 distinct CDR3 sequences, approximately 14% seen once. In this sample, this clonotype turned up many times. Sequenced: blood. This sequence was found in a woman under 30 with Graves' hyperthyroidism.

CDR3 DNA: TGTGCCAGCAGTTCCTTCGGGACTAGCGGTCACAATGAGCAGTTCTTC. Amino acid sequence: CASSSFGTSGHNEQFF. J is TRBJ2-1 and V is TRBV28, with 11 bases identical to TRBD2. Trimming cost V 4 bases and J 5 bases; bases outside gene matches: 7. Germline CDR1 and CDR2: MDHEN and SYDVKM. The CDR3 runs to 16 residues.